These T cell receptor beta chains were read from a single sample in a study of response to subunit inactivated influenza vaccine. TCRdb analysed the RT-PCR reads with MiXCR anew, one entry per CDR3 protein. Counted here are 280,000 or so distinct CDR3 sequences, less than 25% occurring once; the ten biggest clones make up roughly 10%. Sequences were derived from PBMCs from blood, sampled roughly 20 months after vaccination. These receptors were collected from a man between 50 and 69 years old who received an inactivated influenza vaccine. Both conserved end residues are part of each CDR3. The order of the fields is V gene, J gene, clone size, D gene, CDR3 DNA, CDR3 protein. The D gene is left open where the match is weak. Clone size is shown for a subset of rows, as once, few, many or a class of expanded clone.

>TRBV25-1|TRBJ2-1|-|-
TGTGCCAGCAGACTCCTGGGGGCAAATGAGCAGTTCTTC
CASRLLGANEQFF
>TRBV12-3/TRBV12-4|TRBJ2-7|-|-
TGTGCCAGCAATCAACATCCCTATGAGCAGTACTTC
CASNQHPYEQYF
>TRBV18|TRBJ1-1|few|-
TGTGCCAGCTCACCATACGCGACGGGGTTCACTGAAGCTTTCTTT
CASSPYATGFTEAFF
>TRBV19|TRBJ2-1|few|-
TGTGCCAGTAGTATATTTGGGATCTCCTACAATGAGCAGTTCTTC
CASSIFGISYNEQFF
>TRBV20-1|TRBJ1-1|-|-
TGCAGTGCGAAAGAGGGGGGACTGAACACTGAAGCTTTCTTT
CSAKEGGLNTEAFF
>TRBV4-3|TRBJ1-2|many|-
TGCGCCAGCAGCCAAGAGATTTGGGCAGGGCGGGTCTATGGCTACACCTTC
CASSQEIWAGRVYGYTF
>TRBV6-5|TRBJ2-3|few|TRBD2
TGTGCCAGCAGTTACTCGCTCCCCTCAGCGGGGGAAACAGATACGCAGTATTTT
CASSYSLPSAGETDTQYF
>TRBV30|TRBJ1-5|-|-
TGTGCCTGGAGGGGACCAGGGTTGAATCAGCCCCAGCATTTT
CAWRGPGLNQPQHF
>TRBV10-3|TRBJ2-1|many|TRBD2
TGTGCCATCAGTGGGCCCACTAGCGGGAGAAATATGGAGGTGGGTGAGCAGTTCTTC
CAISGPTSGRNMEVGEQFF
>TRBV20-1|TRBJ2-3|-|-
TGCAGTGCTAGAGTAGCTGTCGGTAACACAGATACGCAGTATTTT
CSARVAVGNTDTQYF
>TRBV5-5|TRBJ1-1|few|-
TGTGCCAGCAGCTTGGACCCAGCCACTGAAGCTTTCTTT
CASSLDPATEAFF
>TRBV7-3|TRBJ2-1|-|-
TGTGCCAGCAGCTTAGAAGGGATTGGAAATGAGCAGTTCTTC
CASSLEGIGNEQFF
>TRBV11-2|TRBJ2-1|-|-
TGTGCCAGCAGCTTAGATGGTAAGAGGGTGGGTGAGCAGTTCTTC
CASSLDGKRVGEQFF
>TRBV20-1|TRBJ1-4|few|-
TGCAGTGCTAGAGTCTCCGGACAGCTTAATGAAAAACTGTTTTTT
CSARVSGQLNEKLFF
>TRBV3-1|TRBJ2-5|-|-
TGTGCCAGCAGCCTGGCAAACCAAGAGACCCAGTACTTC
CASSLANQETQYF
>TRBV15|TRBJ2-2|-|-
TGTGCCACCAGCGCCCCGACAGGGAACACCGGGGAGCTGTTTTTT
CATSAPTGNTGELFF
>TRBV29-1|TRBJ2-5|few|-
TGCAGCGTTGTGGGGGGACGGGAGACCCAGTACTTC
CSVVGGRETQYF
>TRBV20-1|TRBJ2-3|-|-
TGCAGTGCTAGGGTCAGGGGGAGGACAGATACGCAGTATTTT
CSARVRGRTDTQYF
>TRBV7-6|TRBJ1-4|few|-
TGTGCCAGCAGCTTAAGTTTACAGAGGGGCGAAAAACTGTTTTTT
CASSLSLQRGEKLFF
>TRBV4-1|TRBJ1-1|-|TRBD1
TGCGCCAGCAGCCAGAAACAGGGGGCAATTTTCACTGAAGCTTTCTTT
CASSQKQGAIFTEAFF
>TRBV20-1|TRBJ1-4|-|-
TGCAGTGTATTGGACGCAAGCGGACATAATGAAAAACTGTTTTTT
CSVLDASGHNEKLFF
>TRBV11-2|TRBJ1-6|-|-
TGTGCCAGCAGCTTAGAGAAAAGTGGGTCTCGGTATAATTCACCCCTCCACTTT
CASSLEKSGSRYNSPLHF
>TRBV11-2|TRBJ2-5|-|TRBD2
TGTGCCAGCAGCCCCGGACTAGCGGGAGAGCCCCGCCAAGAGACCCAGTACTTC
CASSPGLAGEPRQETQYF
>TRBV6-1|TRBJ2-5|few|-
TGTGCCAGCAGGACGGATATCCAAGAGACCCAGTACTTC
CASRTDIQETQYF
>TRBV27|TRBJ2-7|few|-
TGTGCCAGCAAATGGGACGCGGGGTCGAACTACGAGCAGTACTTC
CASKWDAGSNYEQYF
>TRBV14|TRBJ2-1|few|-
TGTGCCAGCAGCCAAGAGGGAAGAAGGTCCCTCTACAATGAGCAGTTCTTC
CASSQEGRRSLYNEQFF
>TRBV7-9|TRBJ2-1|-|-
TGTGCCAGCAGCTTAGGGCCGGGGGGCTATGAGCAGTTCTTC
CASSLGPGGYEQFF
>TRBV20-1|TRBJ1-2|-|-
TGCAGTGCTAGAGAAGTGGTTGGCTACACCTTC
CSAREVVGYTF
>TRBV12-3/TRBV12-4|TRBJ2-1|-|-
TGTGCCAGCACCCCCACGCCAAATGAGCAGTTCTTC
CASTPTPNEQFF
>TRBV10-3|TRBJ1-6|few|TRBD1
TGTGCCATCAGTGTGAGGGGGCCAAACAATTCACCCCTCCACTTT
CAISVRGPNNSPLHF
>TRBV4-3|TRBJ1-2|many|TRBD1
TGCGCCAGCAGCTTAAGCGACAGGGCATCTAACTATGGCTACACCTTC
CASSLSDRASNYGYTF
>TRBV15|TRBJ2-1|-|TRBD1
TGTGCCACCAGCAGAACAGGGGGAGCTTACAATGAGCAGTTCTTC
CATSRTGGAYNEQFF
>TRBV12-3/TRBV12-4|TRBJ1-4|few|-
TGTGCCAGCAGTTTAAGCGGCTCTCTTTTTGAAAAACTGTTTTTT
CASSLSGSLFEKLFF
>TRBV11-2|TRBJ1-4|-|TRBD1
TGTGCCAGCAGCTTAGATATCATGAGACAGGGGCTAGAAAAACTGTTTTTT
CASSLDIMRQGLEKLFF
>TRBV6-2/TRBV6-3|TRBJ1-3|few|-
TGTGCCAGCAGTTACCGAAAACCTACAGGGACTGGAAACACCATATATTTT
CASSYRKPTGTGNTIYF
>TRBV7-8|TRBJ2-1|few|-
TGTGCCAGCAGCGAAGGGGCTTTGAATGAGCAGTTCTTC
CASSEGALNEQFF
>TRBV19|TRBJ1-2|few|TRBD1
TGTGCCAGTAGCATCGGGACAGGGTATGATCCTGGCTACACCTTC
CASSIGTGYDPGYTF
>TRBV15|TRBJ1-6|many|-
TGTGCCACCAGCAGAGATAGGCAGCCTAATTCACCCCTCCACTTT
CATSRDRQPNSPLHF
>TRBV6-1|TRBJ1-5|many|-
TGTGCCAGCATCCAGGGGACTTCCAATCAGCCCCAGCATTTT
CASIQGTSNQPQHF
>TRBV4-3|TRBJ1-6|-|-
TGCGCCAGCAGCCGCTTATTCGGGACGGGTGATAATTCACCCCTCCACTTT
CASSRLFGTGDNSPLHF
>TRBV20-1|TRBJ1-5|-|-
TGCAGTGCCCCTGGGCAGAACAATCAGCCCCAGCATTTT
CSAPGQNNQPQHF
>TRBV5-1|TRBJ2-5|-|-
TGCGCCAGCAGCTTGGGGATGCTATGGGTTCGAGAGACCCAGTACTTC
CASSLGMLWVRETQYF
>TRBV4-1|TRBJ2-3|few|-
TGCGCCAGCAGCCAACAGAGGAATCGTTACACAGATACGCAGTATTTT
CASSQQRNRYTDTQYF
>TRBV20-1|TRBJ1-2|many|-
TGCAGTGCGGAGGGCGGGGGGGCGCGAGGCTACACCTTC
CSAEGGGARGYTF
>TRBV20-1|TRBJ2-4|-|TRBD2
TGCAGTGCTAGAGATTTCGCGGGAGCAGAACCATTTTATAACATTCAGTACTTC
CSARDFAGAEPFYNIQYF
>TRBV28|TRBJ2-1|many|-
TGTGCCAGCACCGACTGGGGGGGCCCATATTTCCATGAGCAGTTCTTC
CASTDWGGPYFHEQFF
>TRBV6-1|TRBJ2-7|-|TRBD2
TGTGCCAGCACCCCGGGGGGGATCTCCTACGAGCAGTACTTC
CASTPGGISYEQYF
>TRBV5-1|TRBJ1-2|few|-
TGCGCCAGCAGCCCAGATGGGGTCTATGGCTACACCTTC
CASSPDGVYGYTF
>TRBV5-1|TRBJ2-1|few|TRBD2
TGCGCCAGCAGCTTGCCCGGGACTAGCGGGGGCAATGAGCAGTTCTTC
CASSLPGTSGGNEQFF
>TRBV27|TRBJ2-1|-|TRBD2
TGTGCCAGCACCGTCCCCGGACTAGCGGGATTTGAGCAGTTCTTC
CASTVPGLAGFEQFF